This T cell receptor beta chain was retrieved from a study of blood T cell repertoires in COVID-19 (dated by TCRdb to 2020 to 2021). Regarding the complete study: Collaborator samples came from the United States, Italy and Spain and covered acute and convalescent phases of COVID-19. The material from the prospective study consisted of cDNA or gDNA derived from T cells, B-cell-depleted T cells, or PBMCs. Deeply sampled blood TCRbeta repertoires from subjects exposed to, actively infected with, or recovered from COVID-19 were included in the dataset. A freely available public database, intended as a resource for researchers studying the immune response to SARS-CoV-2, is where the repertoires were released. Samples came from the ongoing ImmuneRACE study (first 160 participants) plus 1,254 subjects from 6 global collaborators. Sample metadata almost always included a de-identified subject ID, COVID-19 status, age in years and sex. Where HLA class I and class II types were available, the types were taken from metadata supplied by the sample provider, not from assay-based typing.

TCRbeta CDR3 regions were amplified from genomic DNA by means of the immunoSEQ Assay, a bias-controlled multiplex PCR. The original methods were these. Nucleated cell counts per sample were estimated from amplification of reference gene primers within the assay. To quantify the absolute abundance of each unique TCRbeta CDR3 rearrangement, sequence reads were collapsed and filtered. For each sample, productive Simpson clonality was calculated by taking the square root of Simpson's diversity index across productive rearrangements. TCRdb provides this immuneACCESS table in a form limited to in-frame rearrangements. Some clones are lacking; in checked studies, under half of them reflect an unresolved V gene, and why the rest are absent is not known. V, J and clone size are taken as reported in that table, and D and trimming were inferred from the DNA itself. This sample holds roughly 260,000 clones; about 88% were observed only once. Approximately 2.1% of the sample comes from the top ten.

The paper as a whole reports these results and caveats: Clinical and demographic metadata were provided uncurated, with the amount varying by source and participant.

Samples from volunteer blood donors who had recovered from COVID-19 were contributed by a second Seattle source. Collaborating institutions collected whole blood in K2EDTA tubes following their own protocols. Collaborator samples were shipped for TCRbeta analysis as frozen whole blood, isolated PBMCs, or DNA extracted from either sample type. In regard to this clone: Its target antigen remains unknown. No per-base quality is available; no much larger clone lies one base away.

Per the germline V gene, SGHRS is the CDR1 and YFSETQ is the CDR2. V is clipped by 4 bases and J by 11 bases, and the sequence between their germline boundaries is 15 bases long. From the cysteine up to the phenylalanine, the CDR3 has a length of 13 residues. Just the 39-base CDR3 DNA is kept, in frame starting at base 1. The receptor's source is a woman aged 35 to 49 who had recovered from COVID-19. This chain is built from TRBV5-1 and TRBJ1-4; TRBD1 could be the D gene, as 5 bases match. Sequenced material: peripheral blood. The CDR3 region reads CASSRDSSEKLFF. The nucleotides are TGCGCCAGCAGCCGAGACAGTTCGGAGAAACTGTTTTTT.